Here is one TCR beta chain with its context. What it binds is not known. The sample belongs to a study of cytomegalovirus exposure and HLA in healthy donors. Study-level findings and limits: Researchers reportedly found TCR beta sequences accurately predicted most subjects' HLA-A and HLA-B alleles.

Germline V gives CDR1 SGDLS, CDR2 YYNGEE. Trimming removed 0 bases from V and 0 bases from J, with 3 bases in between. The CDR3 contains 13 residues. Primers included in the PCR were 60 Vbeta and 13 Jbeta primers. Measured with immunoSEQ multiplex PCR; TCRdb has only the in-frame clones, and not every one. The data show roughly 140,000 clones, around 65% seen once. The material sequenced was PBMCs. The clonotype was recovered from a woman under 40 in good health and CMV-seropositive. This chain joins TRBV9 and TRBJ1-1; no clear D gene. The CDR3 reads CASSVALNTEAFF. CDR3 bases: TGTGCCAGCAGCGTAGCCTTGAACACTGAAGCTTTCTTT.